The clone carrying this T cell receptor beta chain was counted many times. Its antigen is unidentified. Amplification of TCR alpha and beta CDR3 regions from RNA used iRepertoire nested multiplex PCR. One-step reverse transcription and amplification started from approximately 100-400 ng of tissue mRNA or PBMC total RNA. TCRdb reprocessed the multiplex PCR reads via MiXCR and lists one record per CDR3 protein. Among approximately 40,000 distinct CDR3 sequences listed, 20% to 25% were seen once. The record originates from a study of glioma-infiltrating T cells. The CDR3 consists of 12 residues. In germline, CDR1 is DFQATT, CDR2 SNEGSKA (reference sequence). Trimming removed 3 bases from V and 4 bases from J, with 9 bases in between. Study-wide results and limits: Non-neoplastic patients had below-expected tissue-blood divergence, while all gliomas exceeded expectation. CDR3 overlap between tissue and blood was very small.

The sequenced material came from glioma tissue, nonneoplastic brain tissue, or PBMCs (not recorded which). The receptor was isolated from a human donor with low-grade glioma or glioblastoma, undergoing nonglioma brain surgery, or in good health (not recorded which). The chain employs TRBV20-1 and TRBJ1-1; tentatively, D is TRBD1 (5 bases). The CDR3 sequence is CSARWGSTEAFF. The CDR3 DNA follows: TGCAGTGCTAGGTGGGGCAGCACTGAAGCTTTCTTT.